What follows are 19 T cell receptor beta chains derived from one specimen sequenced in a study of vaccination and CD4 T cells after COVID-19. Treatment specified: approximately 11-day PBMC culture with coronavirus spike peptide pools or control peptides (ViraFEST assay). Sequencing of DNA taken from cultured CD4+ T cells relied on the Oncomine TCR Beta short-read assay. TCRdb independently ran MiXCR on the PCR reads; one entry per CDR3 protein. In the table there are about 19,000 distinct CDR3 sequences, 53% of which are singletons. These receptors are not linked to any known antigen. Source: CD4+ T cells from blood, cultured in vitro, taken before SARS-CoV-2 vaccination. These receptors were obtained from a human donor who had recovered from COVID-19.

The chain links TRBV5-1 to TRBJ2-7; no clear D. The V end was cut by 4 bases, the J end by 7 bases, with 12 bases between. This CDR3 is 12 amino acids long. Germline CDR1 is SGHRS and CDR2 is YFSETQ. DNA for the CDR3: TGCGCCAGCAGCGAGGAGATCGGGGAGCAGTACTTC. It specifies CASSEEIGEQYF. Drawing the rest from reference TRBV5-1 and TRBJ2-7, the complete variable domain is KAGVTQTPRYLIKTRGQQVTLSCSPISGHRSVSWYQQTPGQGLQFLFEYFSETQRNKGNFPGRFSGRQFSNSRSEMNVSTLELGDSALYLCASSEEIGEQYFGPGTRLTVT.

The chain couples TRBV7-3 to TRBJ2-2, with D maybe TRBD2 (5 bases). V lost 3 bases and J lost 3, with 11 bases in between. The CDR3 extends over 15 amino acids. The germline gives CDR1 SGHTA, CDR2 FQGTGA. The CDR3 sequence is CASSFRPRDTGELFF. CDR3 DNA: TGTGCCAGCAGCTTTCGTCCGAGGGACACCGGGGAGCTGTTTTTT.

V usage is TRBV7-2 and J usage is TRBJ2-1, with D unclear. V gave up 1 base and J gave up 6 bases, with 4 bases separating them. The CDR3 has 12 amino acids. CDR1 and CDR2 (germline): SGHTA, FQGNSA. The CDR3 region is CASSLVGNEQFF. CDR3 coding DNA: TGTGCCAGCAGCTTAGTTGGCAATGAGCAGTTCTTC.

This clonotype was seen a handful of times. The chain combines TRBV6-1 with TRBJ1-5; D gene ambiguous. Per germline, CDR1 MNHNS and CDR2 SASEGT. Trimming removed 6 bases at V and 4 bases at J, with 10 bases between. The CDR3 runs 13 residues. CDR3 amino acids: CASRLHGNQPQHF. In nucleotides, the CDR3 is TGTGCCAGCAGGTTACACGGAAATCAGCCCCAGCATTTT.

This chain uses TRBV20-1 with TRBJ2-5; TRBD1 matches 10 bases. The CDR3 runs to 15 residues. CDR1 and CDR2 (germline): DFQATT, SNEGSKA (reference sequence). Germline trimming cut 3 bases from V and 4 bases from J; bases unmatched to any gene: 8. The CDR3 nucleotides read TGCAGTGCTAGTTCGGGACAGGGGAATGGAGAGACCCAGTACTTC. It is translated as CSASSGQGNGETQYF.

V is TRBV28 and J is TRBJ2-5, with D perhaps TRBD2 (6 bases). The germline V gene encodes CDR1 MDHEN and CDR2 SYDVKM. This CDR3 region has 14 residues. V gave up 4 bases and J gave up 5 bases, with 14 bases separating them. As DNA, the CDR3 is TGTGCCAGCAGTTCAAGGTTAGCGGTGGAGACCCAGTACTTC. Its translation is CASSSRLAVETQYF.

The CDR3 DNA reads TGTGCCACTCGAAGACAGGGAGGAGACTACACCTTC. It specifies CATRRQGGDYTF. The chain uses TRBV28 and TRBJ1-2, with 7 bases identical to TRBD1. J lost 10 bases, V lost 10 bases, and 12 bases had no gene match. The CDR3 loop spans 12 amino acids. Germline CDR1 reads MDHEN; CDR2 reads SYDVKM.

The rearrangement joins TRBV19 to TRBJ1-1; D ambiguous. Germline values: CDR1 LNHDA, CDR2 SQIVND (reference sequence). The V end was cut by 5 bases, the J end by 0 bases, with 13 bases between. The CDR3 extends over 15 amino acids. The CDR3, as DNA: TGTGCCAGTAGTGCGTACACGAATATGAACACTGAAGCTTTCTTT. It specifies CASSAYTNMNTEAFF.

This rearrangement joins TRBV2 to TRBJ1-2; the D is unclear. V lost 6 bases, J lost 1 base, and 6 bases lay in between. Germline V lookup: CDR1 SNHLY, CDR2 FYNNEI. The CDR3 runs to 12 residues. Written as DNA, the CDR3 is TGTGCCAGCAGGGGGAATAACTATGGCTACACCTTC. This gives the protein CASRGNNYGYTF.

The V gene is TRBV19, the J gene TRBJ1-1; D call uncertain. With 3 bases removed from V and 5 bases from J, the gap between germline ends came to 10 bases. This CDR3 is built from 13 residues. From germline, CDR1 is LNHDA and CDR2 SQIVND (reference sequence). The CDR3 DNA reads TGTGCCAGTAGTATTGATTTGGGGACTGAAGCTTTCTTT. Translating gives CASSIDLGTEAFF.

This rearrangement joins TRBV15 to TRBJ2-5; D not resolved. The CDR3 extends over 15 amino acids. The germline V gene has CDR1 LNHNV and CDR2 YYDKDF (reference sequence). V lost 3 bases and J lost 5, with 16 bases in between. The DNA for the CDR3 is TGTGCCACCAGCAGGGGCTCAGGCGGTGGGGAGACCCAGTACTTC. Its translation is CATSRGSGGGETQYF.

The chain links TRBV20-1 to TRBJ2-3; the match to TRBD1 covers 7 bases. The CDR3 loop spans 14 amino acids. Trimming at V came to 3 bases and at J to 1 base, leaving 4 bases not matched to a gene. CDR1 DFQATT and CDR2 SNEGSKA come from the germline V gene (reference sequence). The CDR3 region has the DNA TGCAGTGCTAGGCTAAGGGGGCGCACAGATACGCAGTATTTT. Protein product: CSARLRGRTDTQYF.

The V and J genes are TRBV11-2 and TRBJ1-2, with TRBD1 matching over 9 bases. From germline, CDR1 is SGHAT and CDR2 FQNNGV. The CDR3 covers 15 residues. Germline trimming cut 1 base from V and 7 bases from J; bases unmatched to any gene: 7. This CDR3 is CASSLVAGTGFGYTF. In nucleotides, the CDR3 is TGTGCCAGCAGCTTAGTAGCAGGGACAGGGTTTGGCTACACCTTC.

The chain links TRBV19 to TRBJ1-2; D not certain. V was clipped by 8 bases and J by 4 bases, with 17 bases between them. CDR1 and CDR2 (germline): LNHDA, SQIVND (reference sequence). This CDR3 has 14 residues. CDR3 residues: CASSDRARGYGYTF. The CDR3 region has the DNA TGTGCCAGTTCCGATAGGGCGCGTGGCTATGGCTACACCTTC.

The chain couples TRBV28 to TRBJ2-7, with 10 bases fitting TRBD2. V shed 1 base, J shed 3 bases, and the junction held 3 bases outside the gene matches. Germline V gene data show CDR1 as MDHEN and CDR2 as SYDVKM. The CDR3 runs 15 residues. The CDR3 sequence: CASSLLASGSYEQYF. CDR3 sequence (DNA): TGTGCCAGCAGTTTATTGGCTAGCGGGAGCTACGAGCAGTACTTC.

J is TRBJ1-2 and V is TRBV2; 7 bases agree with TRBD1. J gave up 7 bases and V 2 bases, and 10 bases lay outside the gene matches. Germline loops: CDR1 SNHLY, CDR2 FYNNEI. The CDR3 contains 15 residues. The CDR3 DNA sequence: TGTGCCAGCAGTGAATTCGTAGGGGGCCAGGCTGGCTACACCTTC. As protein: CASSEFVGGQAGYTF.

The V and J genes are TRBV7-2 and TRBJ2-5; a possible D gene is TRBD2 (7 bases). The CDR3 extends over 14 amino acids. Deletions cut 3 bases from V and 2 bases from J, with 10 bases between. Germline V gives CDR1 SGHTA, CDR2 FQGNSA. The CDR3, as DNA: TGTGCCAGCAGCTTGGCGGGGGCGCAAGAGACCCAGTACTTC. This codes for CASSLAGAQETQYF.

The CDR3: CASSNSPVGEQYF. The CDR3 DNA sequence: TGTGCCAGTTCCAACAGTCCTGTTGGGGAGCAGTACTTC. J is TRBJ2-7 and V is TRBV19; D is unclear. CDR1 is LNHDA and CDR2 is SQIVND in the germline V gene (reference sequence). Trimming pared 8 bases from V and 7 bases from J, leaving 18 bases between. The CDR3 consists of 13 residues.

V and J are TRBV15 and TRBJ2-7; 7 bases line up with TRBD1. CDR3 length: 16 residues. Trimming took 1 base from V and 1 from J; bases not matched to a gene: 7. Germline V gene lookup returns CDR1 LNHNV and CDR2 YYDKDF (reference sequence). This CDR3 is CATSRVLTGSSYEQYF. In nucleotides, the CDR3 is TGTGCCACCAGCAGAGTTCTGACAGGGAGTTCCTACGAGCAGTACTTC.